This T cell receptor beta chain originates from a study of graft-versus-host responses after intestinal transplantation. On the study more broadly: Tacrolimus and steroids were given for about 3 years to all recipients after anti-thymocyte globulin induction. Study observations and caveats: Recipient marrow showed GvH clones, some seen first in ileum or blood. Association was observed between peak circulating GvH clone levels and early post-transplant HvG declines.

The V gene's germline CDR1 is MNHEY and CDR2 SMNVEV (reference sequence). This CDR3 has 15 amino acids. V lost 2 bases to trimming and J lost 0 bases, with 8 bases between them. With regard to this clone: Its matching antigen is unknown.

The protocol was immunoSEQ multiplex PCR, while the TCRdb copy is restricted to in-frame clones and leaves out a portion. The data hold 84,000 or so clones, with around nine tenths observed a single time. The V and J genes are TRBV27 and TRBJ2-1; weak D call: TRBD1 (6 bases). This specimen was unstimulated CD4+ T cells sorted from spleen or lymph node cells, taken before intestinal transplant. The clonotype originates from a human donor who received an intestinal transplant. CDR3 nucleotides: TGTGCCAGCAGTTTAAGGGGGACCTCCTACAATGAGCAGTTCTTC. Translation: CASSLRGTSYNEQFF.